This paragraph covers one T cell receptor (beta chain) sequence. This sample was taken from a study of blood T cell repertoires in COVID-19. The assay was immunoSEQ multiplex PCR, and TCRdb's table has in-frame clones only and misses some. The repertoire consists of 150,000 to 200,000 clones, with more than 85% occurring once and the leading ten covering about 2.1%. CDR3 length: 14 amino acids. V shed 7 bases and J shed 0 bases, with 10 bases lying between them. Per germline, CDR1 SNHLY and CDR2 FYNNEI. This clonotype was sampled from a man between 70 and 80 years old with active or convalescent COVID-19. This sequence joins TRBV2 and TRBJ1-5; D ambiguous. Sequencing was performed on peripheral blood. The CDR3 loop is CASTDTSSNQPQHF. The CDR3 bases are TGTGCCAGCACCGACACTTCTAGCAATCAGCCCCAGCATTTT.